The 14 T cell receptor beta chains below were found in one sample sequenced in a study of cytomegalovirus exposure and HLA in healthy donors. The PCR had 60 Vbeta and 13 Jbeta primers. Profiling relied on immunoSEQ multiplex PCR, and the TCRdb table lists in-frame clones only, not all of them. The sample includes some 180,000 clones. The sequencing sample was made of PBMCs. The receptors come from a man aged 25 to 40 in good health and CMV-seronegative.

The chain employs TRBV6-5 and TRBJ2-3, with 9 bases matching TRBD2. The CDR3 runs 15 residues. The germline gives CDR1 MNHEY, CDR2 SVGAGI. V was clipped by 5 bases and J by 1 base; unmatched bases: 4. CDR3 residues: CASSALAGRTDTQYF. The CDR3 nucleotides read TGTGCCAGCAGTGCCCTAGCGGGGCGCACAGATACGCAGTATTTT.

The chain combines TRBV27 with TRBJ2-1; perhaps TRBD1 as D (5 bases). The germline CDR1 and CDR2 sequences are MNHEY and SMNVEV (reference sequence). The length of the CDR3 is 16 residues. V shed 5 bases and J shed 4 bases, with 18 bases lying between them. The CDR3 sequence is CASSGAVGSSYNEQFF. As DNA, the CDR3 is TGTGCCAGCAGTGGGGCCGTTGGTAGCAGTTACAATGAGCAGTTCTTC.

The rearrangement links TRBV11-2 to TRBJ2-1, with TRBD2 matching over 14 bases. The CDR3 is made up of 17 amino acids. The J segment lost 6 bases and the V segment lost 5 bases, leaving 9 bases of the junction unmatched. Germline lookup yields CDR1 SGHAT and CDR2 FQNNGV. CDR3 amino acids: CASSLAGLAGVTNEQFF. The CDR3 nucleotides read TGTGCCAGCAGCCTCGCGGGACTAGCGGGGGTAACCAATGAGCAGTTCTTC.

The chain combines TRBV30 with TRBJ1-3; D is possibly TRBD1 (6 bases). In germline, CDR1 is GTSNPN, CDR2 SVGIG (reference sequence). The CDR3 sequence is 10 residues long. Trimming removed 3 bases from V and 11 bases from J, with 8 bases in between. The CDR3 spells CAWSGTSIYF. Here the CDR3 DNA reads TGTGCCTGGAGCGGGACATCCATATATTTT.

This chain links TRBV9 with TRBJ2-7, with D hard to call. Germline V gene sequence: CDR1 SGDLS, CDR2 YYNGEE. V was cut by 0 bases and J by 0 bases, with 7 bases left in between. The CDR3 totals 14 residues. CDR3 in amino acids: CASSVVSDSYEQYF. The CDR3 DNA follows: TGTGCCAGCAGCGTAGTGTCAGACTCCTACGAGCAGTACTTC.

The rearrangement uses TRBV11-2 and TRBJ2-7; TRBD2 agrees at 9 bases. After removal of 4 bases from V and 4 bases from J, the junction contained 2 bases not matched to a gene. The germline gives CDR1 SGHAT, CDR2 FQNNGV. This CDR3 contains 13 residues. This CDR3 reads CASSSLAGYEQYF. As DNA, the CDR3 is TGTGCCAGCAGCTCCCTAGCGGGATACGAGCAGTACTTC.

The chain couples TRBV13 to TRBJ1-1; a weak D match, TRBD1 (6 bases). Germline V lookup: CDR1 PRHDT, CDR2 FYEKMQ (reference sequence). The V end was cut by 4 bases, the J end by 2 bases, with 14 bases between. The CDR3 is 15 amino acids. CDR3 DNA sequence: TGTGCCAGCAGCTCGGCGACAGGCGTAAACACTGAAGCTTTCTTT. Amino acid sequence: CASSSATGVNTEAFF.

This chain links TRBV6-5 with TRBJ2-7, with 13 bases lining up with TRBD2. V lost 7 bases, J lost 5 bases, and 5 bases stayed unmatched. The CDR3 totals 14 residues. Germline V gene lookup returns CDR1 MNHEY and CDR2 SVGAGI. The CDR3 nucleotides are TGTGCCAGCATCAGGACTAGCGGGGGAAACGAGCAGTACTTC. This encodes CASIRTSGGNEQYF.

The CDR3 nucleotides read TGCGCCAGCAGTGCGACAAACGGGAACACTGAAGCTTTCTTT. It translates to CASSATNGNTEAFF. The V and J genes are TRBV10-2 and TRBJ1-1; D is unclear. CDR3 length: 14 residues. The V and J ends lost 4 bases and 1 base respectively, with 10 bases between them. Looked up from germline, CDR1 is WSHSY and CDR2 is SAAADI.

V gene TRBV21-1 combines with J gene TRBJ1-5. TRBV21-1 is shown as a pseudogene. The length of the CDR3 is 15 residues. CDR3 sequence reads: CASRWLGGAYQPQHF. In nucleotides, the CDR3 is TGTGCCAGCAGGTGGTTGGGGGGGGCATATCAGCCCCAGCATTTT.

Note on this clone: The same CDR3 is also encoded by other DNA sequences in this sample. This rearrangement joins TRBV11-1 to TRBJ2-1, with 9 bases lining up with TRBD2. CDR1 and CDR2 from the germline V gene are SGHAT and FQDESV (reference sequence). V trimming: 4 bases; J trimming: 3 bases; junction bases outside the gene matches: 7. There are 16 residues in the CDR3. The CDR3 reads CASSSLLAGGYNEQFF. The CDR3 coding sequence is TGTGCCAGCAGCTCCCTACTAGCGGGCGGCTACAATGAGCAGTTCTTC.

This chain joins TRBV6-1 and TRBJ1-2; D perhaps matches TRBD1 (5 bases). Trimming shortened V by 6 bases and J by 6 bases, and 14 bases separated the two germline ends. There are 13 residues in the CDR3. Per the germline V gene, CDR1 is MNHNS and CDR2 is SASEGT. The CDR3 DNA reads TGTGCCAGCAGGACGACAGCCGCGCATGGCTACACCTTC. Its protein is CASRTTAAHGYTF.

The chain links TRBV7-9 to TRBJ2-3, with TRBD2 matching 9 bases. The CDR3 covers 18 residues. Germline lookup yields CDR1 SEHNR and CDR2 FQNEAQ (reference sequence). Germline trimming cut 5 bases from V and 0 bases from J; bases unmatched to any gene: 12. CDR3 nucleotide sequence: TGTGCCAGCAGCCTTTCCGGGACTAGCTATTCAAGCACAGATACGCAGTATTTT. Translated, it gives CASSLSGTSYSSTDTQYF.

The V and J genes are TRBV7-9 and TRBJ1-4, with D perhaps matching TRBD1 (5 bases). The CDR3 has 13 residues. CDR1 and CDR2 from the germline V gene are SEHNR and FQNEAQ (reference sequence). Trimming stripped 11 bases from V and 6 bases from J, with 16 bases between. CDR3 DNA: TGTGCCGGCCAGGGTCCTTCGGATGAAAAACTGTTTTTT. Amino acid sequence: CAGQGPSDEKLFF.